Sequencing of this T cell receptor beta chain was carried out in a study of CD8+ T cells in alopecia areata. Once RNA had been extracted, it was reverse transcribed into cDNA to act as the sequencing template. Some clones are missing from TCRdb's copy, which holds only in-frame ones; the method was immunoSEQ multiplex PCR. The sample lists over 150,000 clones; 50% to 60% were seen once. Lesional scalp punch biopsies and peripheral blood were collected from alopecia areata patients. V was clipped by 0 bases and J by 4 bases, with 12 bases between them. The CDR3 extends over 15 amino acids. CDR1 and CDR2 from the germline V gene are MNHEY and SVGAGI.

The receptor was isolated from a human donor with alopecia areata. Sequenced material: CD4+ T cells sorted from blood, taken at week 0. The chain recombines TRBV6-5 with TRBJ1-2; D ambiguous. The CDR3 reads CASSYSIQVSYGYTF. The DNA of the CDR3 is TGTGCCAGCAGTTACTCGATCCAAGTCAGCTATGGCTACACCTTC.